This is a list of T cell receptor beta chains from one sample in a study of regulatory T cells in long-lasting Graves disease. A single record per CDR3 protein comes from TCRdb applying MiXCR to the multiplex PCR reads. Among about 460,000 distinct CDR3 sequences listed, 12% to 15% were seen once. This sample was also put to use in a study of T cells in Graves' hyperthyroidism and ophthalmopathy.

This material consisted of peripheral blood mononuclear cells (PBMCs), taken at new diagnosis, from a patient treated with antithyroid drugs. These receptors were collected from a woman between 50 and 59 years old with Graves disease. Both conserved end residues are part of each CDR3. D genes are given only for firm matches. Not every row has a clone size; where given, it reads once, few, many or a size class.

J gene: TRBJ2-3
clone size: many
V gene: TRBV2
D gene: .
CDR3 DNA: TGTGCCAGCAGGTCATTTGGGCTATACACAGATACGCAGTATTTT
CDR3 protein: CASRSFGLYTDTQYF

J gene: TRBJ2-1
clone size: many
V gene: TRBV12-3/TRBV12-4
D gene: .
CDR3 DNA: TGTGCCAGCAGCCGGCGGCGGGGCTCCTACAATGAGCAGTTCTTC
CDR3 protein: CASSRRRGSYNEQFF

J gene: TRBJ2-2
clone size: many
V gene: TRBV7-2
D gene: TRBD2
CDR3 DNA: TGTGCCAGCAGCTTAGGGAGTCTAGCGGGAACCGGGGAGCTGTTTTTT
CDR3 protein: CASSLGSLAGTGELFF

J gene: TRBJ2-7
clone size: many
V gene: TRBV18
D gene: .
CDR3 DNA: TGTGCCAGCTCACAACAGGAGACCTACGAGCAGTACTTC
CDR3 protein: CASSQQETYEQYF

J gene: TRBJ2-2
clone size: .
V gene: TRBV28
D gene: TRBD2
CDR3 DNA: TGTGCCAGCAGTTCTACGGGACTAGCGGGAGGCATGAACACCGGGGAGCTGTTTTTT
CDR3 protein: CASSSTGLAGGMNTGELFF

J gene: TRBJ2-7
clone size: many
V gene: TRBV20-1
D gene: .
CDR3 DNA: TGCAGTGCTAGAGATTCCACCGTGAGGGGGGGTTACGAGCAGTACTTC
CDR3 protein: CSARDSTVRGGYEQYF

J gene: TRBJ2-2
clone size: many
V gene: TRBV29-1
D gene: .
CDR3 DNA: TGCAGCGTTGACGGGAATTACGCCGGGGAGCTGTTTTTT
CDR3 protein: CSVDGNYAGELFF

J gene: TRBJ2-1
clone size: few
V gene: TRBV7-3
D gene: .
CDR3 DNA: TGTGCCAGCAGCTTAAGTGGCCAGGGTGGTATAGATGAGCAGTTCTTC
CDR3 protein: CASSLSGQGGIDEQFF

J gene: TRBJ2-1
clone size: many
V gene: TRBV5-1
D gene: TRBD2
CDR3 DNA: TGCGCCAGCAGCTTGGACGTGGGAGGGCTGGATGAGCAGTTCTTC
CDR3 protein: CASSLDVGGLDEQFF

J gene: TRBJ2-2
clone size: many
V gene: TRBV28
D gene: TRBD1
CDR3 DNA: TGTGCCAGCAGTCAAACAGGGGCCATACCGTACACCGGGGAGCTGTTTTTT
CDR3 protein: CASSQTGAIPYTGELFF

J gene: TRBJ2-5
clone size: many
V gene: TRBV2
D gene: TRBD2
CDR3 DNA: TGTGCCAGCAGGGGGACTAGCGGGGATCAAGAGACCCAGTACTTC
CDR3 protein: CASRGTSGDQETQYF

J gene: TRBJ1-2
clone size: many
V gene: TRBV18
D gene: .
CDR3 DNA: TGTGCCAGCTCACCATCGTCGGAGGGCTACACCTTC
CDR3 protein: CASSPSSEGYTF

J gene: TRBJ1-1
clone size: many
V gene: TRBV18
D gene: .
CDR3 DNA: TGTGCCGGGGCTACGACGGAAAACACTGAAGCTTTCTTT
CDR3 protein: CAGATTENTEAFF